Sequencing of this T cell receptor beta chain was carried out in a study of vaccination and CD4 T cells after COVID-19. Once obtained from cultured CD4+ T cells, the DNA was sequenced using the Oncomine TCR Beta short-read assay. Cultures of CD4+ T cells served as the source for extracting genomic DNA. TCRdb reprocessed the PCR reads via MiXCR and lists one record per CDR3 protein. The table shows under 15,000 distinct CDR3 sequences, with approximately 60% occurring only once. The CDR3 has 15 amino acids. From germline, CDR1 is MNHNS and CDR2 SASEGT. J gave up 9 bases and V 6 bases, and 12 bases lay outside the gene matches. Treatment given: roughly ten-day PBMC culture with coronavirus spike peptide pools or control peptides (ViraFEST assay). Study outcomes and limitations: Of the reactive clones in convalescent patients, a median about 90% showed up only post-vaccination. Researchers looked at relatively few convalescent patients and had no early post-infection timepoints.

Concerning this clonotype: The antigen is unknown.

The sample was CD4+ T cells from blood, cultured in vitro. The chain couples TRBV6-1 to TRBJ1-5; 9 bases are a match to TRBD1. The TCR originated in a human donor who had recovered from COVID-19. The CDR3, as DNA: TGTGCCAGCAGCCGAAGACAGGGGGGATCGGGGCCCCAGCATTTT. Translation gives CASSRRQGGSGPQHF.